The 21 T cell receptor beta chains below were found in one sample sequenced in a study of blood T cell repertoires in COVID-19. The data were produced by immunoSEQ multiplex PCR, yet TCRdb's version contains in-frame clones alone and is incomplete. The sample records approximately 240,000 clones, around 82% being singletons. The sample was peripheral blood. The receptor set was obtained from an elderly woman with active or convalescent COVID-19.

The chain links TRBV30 to TRBJ2-1; 14 bases line up with TRBD2. Germline trimming cut 2 bases from V and 7 bases from J; bases unmatched to any gene: 4. Per germline, CDR1 GTSNPN and CDR2 SVGIG (reference sequence). This CDR3 spans 15 amino acids. This CDR3 reads CAWSLGTSGSNEQFF. In DNA form, the CDR3 reads TGTGCCTGGAGTTTAGGGACTAGCGGGAGTAATGAGCAGTTCTTC.

The chain links TRBV6-2 or TRBV6-3 to TRBJ2-3; TRBD1 agrees at 9 bases. The CDR3 extends over 15 amino acids. CDR1 and CDR2 (germline): MNHEY, SVGEGT. V shed 6 bases and J 2 bases; nucleotides not matched to a gene: 6. The CDR3 region is CASSLQGAHTDTQYF. CDR3 nucleotide sequence: TGTGCCAGCAGCCTACAGGGGGCCCACACAGATACGCAGTATTTT.

This sequence joins TRBV10-1 and TRBJ1-1, with a tentative D call TRBD1 (5 bases). Between the trimmed V and J ends, which lost 2 bases and 5 bases, there was a span of 12 bases. The CDR3 extends over 14 amino acids. Germline V gives CDR1 WNHNN, CDR2 SYGVQD (reference sequence). This CDR3 reads CASSEVSGGTEAFF. The CDR3 DNA reads TGCGCCAGCAGTGAGGTCAGCGGGGGAACTGAAGCTTTCTTT.

V and J are TRBV18 and TRBJ1-5, with D unresolved. CDR3 length equals 13 residues. Germline V gives CDR1 KGHSH, CDR2 LQKENI. Trimming removed 2 bases at V and 5 bases at J, with 7 bases between. CDR3: CASSPDEDQPQHF. CDR3 DNA sequence: TGTGCCAGCTCACCAGACGAGGATCAGCCCCAGCATTTT.

The chain couples TRBV14 to TRBJ2-1; possibly TRBD2 for D (6 bases). This CDR3 is 16 amino acids long. V was trimmed by 3 bases and J by 3 bases, leaving 15 bases between them. The V gene's germline CDR1 is SGHDN and CDR2 FVKESK. This chain's CDR3 is CASSHLGTPNYNEQFF. For the CDR3, the DNA is TGTGCCAGCAGCCATCTCGGGACTCCTAACTACAATGAGCAGTTCTTC.

The gene calls are TRBV5-6 and TRBJ2-2, with unresolved D. The CDR3 extends over 13 amino acids. Between the trimmed V and J ends, which lost 4 bases and 4 bases, there was a span of 8 bases. Germline assignment: CDR1 SGHDT and CDR2 YYEEEE. CDR3 DNA: TGTGCCAGCAGCCGCGTGCCCACCGGGGAGCTGTTTTTT. It yields the protein CASSRVPTGELFF.

The chain combines TRBV10-3 with TRBJ1-2; 10 positions match TRBD1. CDR1 and CDR2 from the germline V gene are ENHRY and SYGVKD. There are 14 residues in the CDR3. V lost 6 bases, J lost 5 bases, and 6 bases stayed unmatched. This chain's CDR3 is CAIRPGQGWYGYTF. The CDR3 DNA is TGTGCCATCAGGCCGGGACAGGGGTGGTATGGCTACACCTTC.

V and J are TRBV28 and TRBJ2-2; D is perhaps TRBD2 (5 bases). The germline CDR1 and CDR2 sequences are MDHEN and SYDVKM. This CDR3 is 14 amino acids long. Trimming removed 2 bases from V and 1 base from J, with 5 bases in between. DNA of the CDR3: TGTGCCAGCAGTTTAGCGGGGAACACCGGGGAGCTGTTTTTT. Its translation is CASSLAGNTGELFF.

The rearrangement joins TRBV19 to TRBJ1-2; D is unresolved. V was cut by 5 bases and J by 2 bases, with 6 bases left in between. The CDR3 is 12 residues long. Germline V CDR1 and CDR2: LNHDA, SQIVND (reference sequence). CDR3 coding DNA: TGTGCCAGTAGTCCCGTCAACTATGGCTACACCTTC. Amino acids: CASSPVNYGYTF.

Written as DNA, the CDR3 is TGCAGTGCTAGTCCCTGGGACAGGGGCAATCAGCCCCAGCATTTT. It specifies CSASPWDRGNQPQHF. The rearrangement joins TRBV20-1 to TRBJ1-5; TRBD1 agrees at 9 bases. The ends lost 3 bases at V and 2 bases at J; junction bases unmatched: 5. The CDR3 extends over 15 amino acids. Germline CDR1 and CDR2: DFQATT and SNEGSKA (reference sequence).

This clone was found once. The V call is TRBV18, the J call TRBJ1-3, with TRBD1 matching 9 bases. Germline V gene data show CDR1 as KGHSH and CDR2 as LQKENI. J lost 3 bases, V lost 1 base, and 7 bases had no gene match. The length of the CDR3 is 17 residues. The CDR3: CASSPRTGGEYGNTIYF. DNA for the CDR3: TGTGCCAGCTCACCACGCACAGGGGGCGAGTATGGAAACACCATATATTTT.

The rearrangement joins TRBV7-2 to TRBJ1-1; no firm D call. V lost 1 base to trimming and J lost 1 base, with 13 bases between them. Germline lookup yields CDR1 SGHTA and CDR2 FQGNSA. This CDR3 is built from 16 residues. The CDR3 DNA follows: TGTGCCAGCAGCTTAGATCCCGGGAACTGGAACACTGAAGCTTTCTTT. This sequence encodes CASSLDPGNWNTEAFF.

This clone came up a few times. The chain uses TRBV2 and TRBJ2-7; TRBD1 is a possible D gene (6 bases). This CDR3 has 15 amino acids. The V end was cut by 2 bases, the J end by 2 bases, with 13 bases between. Germline V gene lookup returns CDR1 SNHLY and CDR2 FYNNEI. CDR3 coding DNA: TGTGCCAGCAGTGAATATCTTGGGGGCCCCTACGAGCAGTACTTC. Residues: CASSEYLGGPYEQYF.

This sequence joins TRBV6-4 and TRBJ1-5; D ambiguous. Germline V gives CDR1 MRHNA, CDR2 SNTAGT. V lost 8 bases and J 0 bases, leaving 14 bases between the germline ends. The CDR3 totals 15 residues. CDR3 bases: TGTGCCAGCCGAGAACAGTTTTATAGCAATCAGCCCCAGCATTTT. This encodes CASREQFYSNQPQHF.

The chain joins TRBV6-6 to TRBJ1-1, with 11 bases fitting TRBD1. V shed 6 bases and J 7 bases; nucleotides not matched to a gene: 7. CDR1 MNHNY and CDR2 SVGAGI come from the germline V gene (reference sequence). CDR3 size: 14 residues. The CDR3 DNA follows: TGTGCCAGCAGCAAGGACAGGGGGCAGGGTGAAGCTTTCTTT. It is translated as CASSKDRGQGEAFF.

This chain joins TRBV3-1 (or the pseudogene TRBV3-2) and TRBJ1-5; D is uncertain. This CDR3 has 12 amino acids. Between the trimmed V and J ends, which lost 6 bases and 5 bases, there was a span of 8 bases. Germline-derived CDR1 and CDR2 are LGHDT and YNNKEL (reference sequence). CDR3 amino acids: CASRQRYQPQHF. The CDR3 bases are TGTGCCAGCAGACAACGGTATCAGCCCCAGCATTTT.

V gene TRBV29-1 combines with J gene TRBJ1-6, with D possibly TRBD1 on 5 matching bases. Germline CDR1 is SQVTM and CDR2 is ANQGSEA. V lost 4 bases and J lost 7, with 14 bases in between. The CDR3 has 14 residues. The chain's CDR3 is CSVASGHPNSPLHF. In DNA form, the CDR3 reads TGCAGCGTTGCATCAGGACACCCAAATTCACCCCTCCACTTT.

The chain carries TRBV2 and TRBJ2-5, with 8 bases that match TRBD2. The CDR3 totals 16 residues. Trimming took 4 bases from V and 3 from J; bases not matched to a gene: 10. Germline CDR1 reads SNHLY; CDR2 reads FYNNEI. Written as DNA, the CDR3 is TGTGCCAGCAGTGGCGCTAGCGGGCATCGGAAAGAGACCCAGTACTTC. Translation gives CASSGASGHRKETQYF.

The chain joins TRBV6-5 to TRBJ2-2; 9 bases line up with TRBD2. Germline CDR1 and CDR2: MNHEY and SVGAGI. The CDR3 consists of 15 residues. The junction had 5 bases not matched to a gene; V was cut back by 5 bases and J by 4 bases. CDR3: CASSKRGASTGELFF. In nucleotides, the CDR3 is TGTGCCAGCAGTAAGCGGGGGGCGAGCACCGGGGAGCTGTTTTTT.

The chain uses TRBV4-1 and TRBJ2-2; 8 nucleotides align to TRBD2. This CDR3 comprises 16 residues. Germline values: CDR1 MGHRA, CDR2 YSYEKL. Unmatched junction bases numbered 13, after V lost 7 bases and J lost 6 bases. In DNA, the CDR3 is TGCGCCAGCAAATCACAAGCGGGAGTAATTCCCGGGGAGCTGTTTTTT. Translating it yields CASKSQAGVIPGELFF.

V and J are TRBV28 and TRBJ1-1; 8 bases match TRBD1. This CDR3 has 15 residues. V shed 2 bases and J 1 base; nucleotides not matched to a gene: 3. Per the germline V gene, CDR1 is MDHEN and CDR2 is SYDVKM. The CDR3 loop reads CASSLNQGANTEAFF. The CDR3 DNA follows: TGTGCCAGCAGTTTAAACCAGGGGGCGAACACTGAAGCTTTCTTT.